Each of the 21 T cell receptor beta chains below was sequenced from the same sample in a study of blood T cell repertoires in COVID-19. The protocol was immunoSEQ multiplex PCR, while the TCRdb copy is restricted to in-frame clones and leaves out a portion. The repertoire holds some 200,000 clones, with roughly four fifths as singletons. The material sequenced was peripheral blood. The receptor set was obtained from a woman aged 70-85 years with COVID-19, enrolled during active disease.

This chain uses TRBV7-9 with TRBJ1-1; TRBD1 matches at 7 bases. With V trimmed by 5 bases and J by 2 bases, 2 bases remained unmatched. CDR1 is SEHNR, CDR2 FQNEAQ, per germline (reference sequence). The CDR3 loop spans 13 amino acids. As DNA, the CDR3 is TGTGCCAGCAGCCGACAGGGAAACACTGAAGCTTTCTTT. It specifies CASSRQGNTEAFF.

The V and J genes are TRBV24-1 and TRBJ2-5, with 7 bases that match TRBD1. Germline CDR1 is KGHDR and CDR2 is SFDVKD. The CDR3 consists of 15 residues. V lost 5 bases, J lost 1 base, and 6 bases stayed unmatched. As DNA, the CDR3 is TGTGCCACCAGTGCAGGGGGTATGGGCCAAGAGACCCAGTACTTC. Translation: CATSAGGMGQETQYF.

This chain links TRBV27 with TRBJ2-7; possibly TRBD2 for D (7 bases). V was pared by 3 bases and J by 1 base, with 25 bases between. Germline CDR1 MNHEY, CDR2 SMNVEV (reference sequence). The CDR3 is made up of 19 amino acids. Here the CDR3 DNA reads TGTGCCAGCAGTTTTAGGGCCCTTCGGGGGGCGCAGCTATCCTACGAGCAGTACTTC. It codes for CASSFRALRGAQLSYEQYF.

V is TRBV6-2 or TRBV6-3 and J is TRBJ2-7; 7 bases fit TRBD2. The length of the CDR3 is 16 residues. Germline V gives CDR1 MNHEY, CDR2 SVGEGT. With V trimmed by 8 bases and J by 0 bases, 13 bases remained unmatched. This chain's CDR3 is CASRLSPSGSSYEQYF. The CDR3 DNA sequence: TGTGCCAGCCGTTTGTCTCCTAGCGGAAGCTCCTACGAGCAGTACTTC.

The chain couples TRBV25-1 to TRBJ2-5; 7 bases agree with TRBD1. V lost 5 bases and J lost 5; bases outside the gene matches: 11. CDR3 length equals 15 residues. Germline CDR1 reads MGHDK; CDR2 reads SYGVNS. In DNA, the CDR3 is TGTGCCAGCAGTTCGCCCCAGGGGGTAAGGGAGACCCAGTACTTC. Protein product: CASSSPQGVRETQYF. The whole variable domain, remainder taken from reference TRBV25-1 and TRBJ2-5, is EADIYQTPRYLVIGTGKKITLECSQTMGHDKMYWYQQDPGMELHLIHYSYGVNSTEKGDLSSESTVSRIRTEHFPLTLESARPSHTSQYLCASSSPQGVRETQYFGPGTRLLVL.

To note about this clone: Within the sample, other DNA sequences also encode this same CDR3. The J gene is TRBJ1-2, the V gene TRBV18, with a possible D match to TRBD1 (5 bases). Germline values: CDR1 KGHSH, CDR2 LQKENI. The V end lost 6 bases, the J end lost 6 bases, and 11 bases lay between the germline ends. The CDR3 is 12 amino acids. Here the CDR3 reads CASSPSRDGYTF. CDR3 DNA sequence: TGTGCCAGCTCCCCCAGCAGGGATGGCTACACCTTC.

J is TRBJ1-1 and V is TRBV25-1, with D uncertain. Trimming removed 8 bases at V and 1 base at J, with 11 bases between. The CDR3 totals 13 residues. Looked up from germline, CDR1 is MGHDK and CDR2 is SYGVNS. CDR3 sequence (DNA): TGTGCCAGCCGGTCCGGAGCGAACACTGAAGCTTTCTTT. The encoded protein is CASRSGANTEAFF.

DNA for the CDR3: TGCAGCGTAAAAGAGGACAGGGGGCTGAGACAGCCCCAGCATTTT. It codes for CSVKEDRGLRQPQHF. The chain combines TRBV29-1 with TRBJ1-5; TRBD1 aligns across 11 bases. V gave up 6 bases and J gave up 7 bases; unmatched junction bases: 11. There are 15 residues in the CDR3. From germline, CDR1 is SQVTM and CDR2 ANQGSEA.

The rearrangement uses TRBV19 and TRBJ2-3, with 13 positions matching TRBD2. CDR3 size: 16 residues. V shed 5 bases, J shed 2 bases, and the junction held 4 bases outside the gene matches. Germline CDR1 is LNHDA and CDR2 is SQIVND (reference sequence). CDR3 coding DNA: TGTGCCAGTAGTTCCGGACTAGCGGGAGTCACAGATACGCAGTATTTT. As protein: CASSSGLAGVTDTQYF.

Worth noting for this clone: Other DNA sequences within the sample encode an identical CDR3. The rearrangement uses TRBV6-5 and TRBJ2-5, with D tentatively TRBD2 (6 bases). CDR1 and CDR2 from the germline V gene are MNHEY and SVGAGI. The CDR3 extends over 14 amino acids. V was cut by 2 bases and J by 4 bases, with 11 bases left in between. The DNA of the CDR3 is TGTGCCAGCAGTTACAATCGCGGGACAGAGACCCAGTACTTC. This translates into CASSYNRGTETQYF.

This chain uses TRBV28 with TRBJ1-5, with 7 bases aligning to TRBD1. The germline V gene has CDR1 MDHEN and CDR2 SYDVKM. This CDR3 has 19 residues. Trimming cost V 1 base and J 4 bases; bases outside gene matches: 16. CDR3 nucleotides: TGTGCCAGCAGTTTATCGACAGGGTTCATAACAGCCCCTAATCAGCCCCAGCATTTT. Its protein product is CASSLSTGFITAPNQPQHF.

With regard to this clone: The same CDR3 arises from other DNA sequences in this sample as well. V gene TRBV28 combines with J gene TRBJ1-4; the D gene is possibly TRBD1 (5 bases). There are 14 residues in the CDR3. Germline assignment: CDR1 MDHEN and CDR2 SYDVKM. The V gene lost 5 bases and the J gene lost 5 bases, with 12 bases spanning the gap. The CDR3 here is CASSGGLGNEKLFF. The CDR3, as DNA: TGTGCCAGCAGTGGGGGACTAGGGAATGAAAAACTGTTTTTT.

This clone was detected only a few times. This chain links TRBV9 with TRBJ2-2; a possible D gene is TRBD2 (5 bases). From germline, CDR1 is SGDLS and CDR2 YYNGEE. The CDR3 consists of 14 residues. With 3 bases removed from V and 4 bases from J, the gap between germline ends came to 10 bases. CDR3 in DNA: TGTGCCAGCAGCGCGGAGGTGCGCACCGGGGAGCTGTTTTTT. Translation gives CASSAEVRTGELFF.

The genes are TRBV5-1 and TRBJ1-1, with a possible D match to TRBD1 (6 bases). The germline V gene has CDR1 SGHRS and CDR2 YFSETQ. Between the trimmed V and J ends, which lost 2 bases and 1 base, there was a span of 18 bases. The CDR3 contains 17 residues. CDR3 DNA sequence: TGCGCCAGCAGCTTAGAGTTGAGGGCAGGGGAGAACACTGAAGCTTTCTTT. Translating it yields CASSLELRAGENTEAFF. Full variable domain (remainder filled in from reference TRBV5-1 and TRBJ1-1): KAGVTQTPRYLIKTRGQQVTLSCSPISGHRSVSWYQQTPGQGLQFLFEYFSETQRNKGNFPGRFSGRQFSNSRSEMNVSTLELGDSALYLCASSLELRAGENTEAFFGQGTRLTVV.

This clone was found a few times. The CDR3 DNA follows: TGTGCCAGCAGCTTAACCCGACTAGCGGGAGACACCGGGGAGCTGTTTTTT. This sequence encodes CASSLTRLAGDTGELFF. This chain links TRBV7-9 with TRBJ2-2; 12 bases line up with TRBD2. The CDR3 totals 17 residues. V dropped 2 bases and J dropped 3; count of bases not matched to a gene: 4. CDR1 and CDR2 (germline): SEHNR, FQNEAQ (reference sequence).

V usage is TRBV6-6 and J usage is TRBJ1-5; 7 bases match TRBD1. CDR3 length: 14 residues. J lost 6 bases, V lost 6 bases, and 8 bases had no gene match. Germline assignment: CDR1 MNHNY and CDR2 SVGAGI (reference sequence). The CDR3 region has the DNA TGTGCCAGCAGAGTAGGAGGGGGCAGTCAGCCCCAGCATTTT. Protein: CASRVGGGSQPQHF.

The V call is TRBV5-4, the J call TRBJ1-4; a possible D gene is TRBD1 (6 bases). V was clipped by 8 bases and J by 8 bases, with 7 bases between them. The CDR3 covers 10 residues. CDR1 is SGHNT and CDR2 is YYREEE in the germline V gene (reference sequence). The CDR3 reads CARGGEKLFF. In nucleotides, the CDR3 is TGTGCCAGAGGGGGAGAAAAACTGTTTTTT.

The V and J genes are TRBV12-3 or TRBV12-4 and TRBJ2-5; D remains ambiguous. Deletions cut 6 bases from V and 5 bases from J, with 7 bases between. The CDR3 consists of 11 residues. CDR3 DNA sequence: TGTGCCAGCAGCGCACGGGAGACCCAGTACTTC. This encodes CASSARETQYF.

A remark on this clone: The sample holds other DNA sequences that translate to the same CDR3. The chain recombines TRBV6-5 with TRBJ2-2; 9 bases are a match to TRBD1. The CDR3 spans 15 residues. V was clipped by 0 bases and J by 5 bases; unmatched bases: 1. CDR1 MNHEY and CDR2 SVGAGI come from the germline V gene. The CDR3: CASSYSGTGTGELFF. The CDR3 DNA follows: TGTGCCAGCAGTTACTCGGGGACAGGGACCGGGGAGCTGTTTTTT.

V is TRBV6-2 or TRBV6-3 and J is TRBJ1-1; D might be TRBD1 (6 bases). CDR1 and CDR2 from the germline V gene are MNHEY and SVGEGT. Deletions cut 2 bases from V and 0 bases from J, with 19 bases between. CDR3 length equals 18 residues. CDR3 in amino acids: CASSYEAKDSYLNTEAFF. The DNA of the CDR3 is TGTGCCAGCAGTTACGAGGCCAAGGACAGCTACTTGAACACTGAAGCTTTCTTT.

V gene TRBV7-2 combines with J gene TRBJ1-1, with TRBD1 as a possible D gene (5 bases). Germline values: CDR1 SGHTA, CDR2 FQGNSA. V was pared by 5 bases and J by 3 bases, with 16 bases between. There are 15 residues in the CDR3. CDR3 loop: CASSISRQLHTEAFF. CDR3 DNA: TGTGCCAGCAGCATCTCTCGACAGCTCCACACTGAAGCTTTCTTT.